This T cell receptor (beta chain) was captured in a study of cytotoxic CD8 clonotypes in ibrutinib-treated CLL. Study-level information: IGHV unmutated 17 to 18; relapsed/refractory 11; treatment-naive over 14. Responses: roughly 25 partial, 2 complete; after median about 68 months, around 15 stayed remitted, roughly 12 progressed. General observations from the study: The study found public clonotypes uncommon, contracting or stable on treatment. Clonality (at baseline) was higher than in age-matched healthy donors and tracked circulating CD8+ T-cell counts.

V lost 3 bases and J lost 5, with 8 bases in between. Germline V gene lookup returns CDR1 SGHVS and CDR2 FQNEAQ. This CDR3 region has 12 residues. Of note for this clone: Antigen: not known.

Assay used: immunoSEQ multiplex PCR; TCRdb lists only in-frame clones, some missing. The sample lists 20,000 to 30,000 clones, 55% to 75% seen once, with about half in the top ten. This specimen was PBMCs, taken after 12 months of ibrutinib treatment. This sequence was found in a human donor with chronic lymphocytic leukemia. The V call is TRBV7-8, the J call TRBJ2-7, with D perhaps TRBD2 (6 bases). CDR3: CASSFWGDEQYF. CDR3 DNA sequence: TGTGCCAGCAGCTTTTGGGGGGACGAGCAGTACTTC.